The present T cell receptor (beta chain) was sequenced within a study of regulatory T cells in long-lasting Graves disease. Arm-PCR with iRepertoire HTBI primers amplified the CDR3 regions for these TCR beta libraries. Original processing notes: Sequenced samples collectively carried around 60 TRBV and 14 TRBJ segments. Via MiXCR, TCRdb re-called the multiplex PCR reads, giving one row per CDR3 protein. TCRdb assigned the V and J calls; the authors' analysis was not used. The table lists 400,000 to 500,000 distinct CDR3 sequences, 14% to 15% of them singletons. Stated time point: newly diagnosed GD, antithyroid drugs for less than 3 months. From PBMCs, RNA was extracted and then used to make the TCR library. Graves' disease diagnoses used American Thyroid Association guidelines. There are a few counts of this clonotype. Germline-derived CDR1 and CDR2 are LGHDT and YNNKEL (reference sequence). This CDR3 is built from 14 residues. Trimming stripped 0 bases from V and 2 bases from J, with 2 bases between.

In addition, the sample was reused for a study of T cells in Graves' hyperthyroidism and ophthalmopathy. That source adds: The primer set for the first-round RT-PCR of the TCR CDR3 was HTBI.

The genes are TRBV3-1 and TRBJ1-6, with D uncertain. The receptor was isolated from a woman in her twenties or thirties with Graves disease. Sequencing used peripheral blood mononuclear cells (PBMCs), obtained at new diagnosis, from a patient treated with antithyroid drugs. CDR3 loop: CASSQEPYNSPLHF. In DNA, the CDR3 is TGTGCCAGCAGCCAAGAGCCCTATAATTCACCCCTCCACTTT.